Described below is a single TCR beta chain sequence and its context. Its specificity is not known. The lymph nodes were axillary draining lymph nodes from breast cancer patients. This sample was taken from a study of breast tumors, draining lymph nodes, adjacent tissues. Findings of the study overall: Data only fit, rather than demonstrated, lymph node origin of most tumor T cells.

TCRdb re-called the multiplex PCR reads through MiXCR, storing one row per CDR3 protein. Of approximately 150,000 distinct CDR3 sequences in the sample, over 25% are singletons; the top ten hold less than 2.5%. Sequencing used axillary lymph node tissue. The source is a female donor with breast cancer. Some clones in this sample may be carry-over from other donors' samples.

DNA for the CDR3: TGTGCCAGCAGTTTGGGACAGGGGGCAAGGAATGAGCAGTTCTTC. It translates to CASSLGQGARNEQFF. The rearrangement joins TRBV12-3 or TRBV12-4 to TRBJ2-1; 12 bases are shared with TRBD1. This CDR3 spans 15 amino acids. The ends lost 3 bases at V and 7 bases at J; junction bases unmatched: 4.